These 20 T cell receptor beta chains were sequenced from one sample in a study of cytomegalovirus exposure and HLA in healthy donors. The primer mix had 60 Vbeta and 13 Jbeta primers. Sequencing was performed with immunoSEQ multiplex PCR; in TCRdb, only in-frame clones are kept and a portion is missing. The sample holds 150,000 to 200,000 clones; approximately 82% are singletons and the top ten take roughly 7.6%. The sequenced material came from PBMCs. The receptor set was obtained from a woman between 40 and 55 years old in good health and CMV-seropositive.

This clone appeared a single time. The chain employs TRBV4-2 and TRBJ2-5; maybe TRBD1 (6 bases). The CDR3 totals 18 residues. Germline CDR1 LGHNA, CDR2 YNFKEQ. The germline V and J ends were trimmed by 2 bases and 1 base, with 20 bases remaining between them. The CDR3 region has the DNA TGTGCCAGCAGCCAACCCTTTCAAGGGGGTCCCTCCCAAGAGACCCAGTACTTC. Amino acids: CASSQPFQGGPSQETQYF.

This chain connects TRBV2 to TRBJ1-4, with 10 bases matching TRBD1. J lost 0 bases, V lost 9 bases, and 4 bases had no gene match. Germline V gene data show CDR1 as SNHLY and CDR2 as FYNNEI. This CDR3 spans 15 amino acids. The CDR3 loop reads CARGTGVATNEKLFF. In DNA, the CDR3 is TGTGCCAGGGGGACAGGGGTGGCAACTAATGAAAAACTGTTTTTT.

This clone was observed a few times. The V call is TRBV2, the J call TRBJ2-7; D call uncertain. The V end was cut by 2 bases, the J end by 2 bases, with 10 bases between. Germline V gives CDR1 SNHLY, CDR2 FYNNEI. The CDR3 has 14 amino acids. CDR3 DNA: TGTGCCAGCAGTGAATCCAGGTTGCCCTACGAGCAGTACTTC. It is translated as CASSESRLPYEQYF.

The rearrangement uses TRBV4-1 and TRBJ2-7, with D unresolved. In germline, CDR1 is MGHRA, CDR2 YSYEKL. This CDR3 region has 14 residues. Trimming removed 0 bases from V and 0 bases from J, with 6 bases in between. DNA for the CDR3: TGCGCCAGCAGCCAAGATCCGGGCTCCTACGAGCAGTACTTC. This translates into CASSQDPGSYEQYF.

J is TRBJ2-2 and V is TRBV29-1; D is uncertain. CDR1 SQVTM and CDR2 ANQGSEA come from the germline V gene. Trimming pared 0 bases from V and 3 bases from J, leaving 11 bases between. The CDR3 is 15 amino acids. The CDR3: CSVEDFTRDTGELFF. The CDR3 DNA reads as TGCAGCGTTGAAGACTTCACCCGAGACACCGGGGAGCTGTTTTTT.

This clone was detected only a few times. The chain joins TRBV6-5 to TRBJ1-5, with 8 bases fitting TRBD1. V was clipped by 6 bases and J by 2 bases; unmatched bases: 6. Germline V CDR1 and CDR2: MNHEY, SVGAGI. The CDR3 has 15 amino acids. For the CDR3, the DNA is TGTGCCAGCAGGGTCACAGGGGGGGGCAATCAGCCCCAGCATTTT. Its translation: CASRVTGGGNQPQHF.

The CDR3 is CASWGGSGRDGYTF. The CDR3 coding sequence is TGTGCCAGCTGGGGGGGGTCGGGTAGGGATGGCTACACCTTC. The J gene is TRBJ1-2, the V gene TRBV28; the D gene is possibly TRBD1 (5 bases). Germline CDR1 and CDR2: MDHEN and SYDVKM. This CDR3 has 14 residues. V lost 8 bases and J lost 6, with 19 bases in between.

The chain links TRBV5-1 to TRBJ2-1; D may be TRBD1 (6 bases). CDR1 SGHRS and CDR2 YFSETQ come from the germline V gene. V was pared by 0 bases and J by 1 base, with 11 bases between. The CDR3 runs to 16 residues. For the CDR3, the DNA is TGCGCCAGCAGCTTGGCCAGGGGAGCTTCCTACAATGAGCAGTTCTTC. It encodes CASSLARGASYNEQFF. The whole variable domain, filled in from reference TRBV5-1 and TRBJ2-1, reads KAGVTQTPRYLIKTRGQQVTLSCSPISGHRSVSWYQQTPGQGLQFLFEYFSETQRNKGNFPGRFSGRQFSNSRSEMNVSTLELGDSALYLCASSLARGASYNEQFFGPGTRLTVL.

This clone was picked up a small number of times. The chain links TRBV5-4 to TRBJ1-5; weak D call: TRBD1 (6 bases). CDR1 is SGHNT and CDR2 is YYREEE in the germline V gene (reference sequence). The V end was cut by 4 bases, the J end by 0 bases, with 14 bases between. The CDR3 totals 16 residues. The chain's CDR3 is CASSPFGGPSNQPQHF. DNA of the CDR3: TGTGCCAGCAGCCCCTTCGGGGGGCCTAGCAATCAGCCCCAGCATTTT. Based on the CDR3 plus reference TRBV5-4 and TRBJ1-5, the full variable domain is ETGVTQSPTHLIKTRGQQVTLRCSSQSGHNTVSWYQQALGQGPQFIFQYYREEENGRGNFPPRFSGLQFPNYSSELNVNALELDDSALYLCASSPFGGPSNQPQHFGDGTRLSIL.

The CDR3 loop reads CASSPTSSETQYF. DNA for the CDR3: TGTGCCAGCAGCCCCACTAGTTCAGAGACCCAGTACTTC. V is TRBV5-4 and J is TRBJ2-5; D possibly corresponds to TRBD2 (5 bases). The length of the CDR3 is 13 residues. V was pared by 4 bases and J by 4 bases, with 11 bases between. The germline CDR1 and CDR2 sequences are SGHNT and YYREEE (reference sequence).

The genes are TRBV27 and TRBJ2-1, with TRBD2 matching over 7 bases. The V gene end was trimmed by 0 bases and the J gene end by 3 bases; junction bases not matched to a gene: 17. The CDR3 consists of 20 residues. The germline V gene encodes CDR1 MNHEY and CDR2 SMNVEV (reference sequence). CDR3 DNA: TGTGCCAGCAGTTTATCGAATATAGGGAGTCGGGCTAGCGGCTACAATGAGCAGTTCTTC. Its translation: CASSLSNIGSRASGYNEQFF.

The J gene is TRBJ2-4, the V gene TRBV7-9, with 9 bases lining up with TRBD1. Germline lookup yields CDR1 SEHNR and CDR2 FQNEAQ (reference sequence). This CDR3 is built from 14 residues. Unmatched junction bases numbered 8, after V lost 5 bases and J lost 9 bases. The CDR3 coding sequence is TGTGCCAGCAGCAACCGGGACAGGGAGGTCATTCAGTACTTC. Amino acids: CASSNRDREVIQYF.

The table lists this clone with a count of one. V usage is TRBV6-4 and J usage is TRBJ2-1; D may be TRBD2 (5 bases). The length of the CDR3 is 13 residues. The germline V and J ends were trimmed by 4 bases and 3 bases, with 7 bases remaining between them. From germline, CDR1 is MRHNA and CDR2 SNTAGT. CDR3 region: CASSVAGYNEQFF. CDR3 nucleotides: TGTGCCAGCAGTGTTGCGGGCTACAATGAGCAGTTCTTC.

The chain carries TRBV5-4 and TRBJ2-3; maybe TRBD2 (5 bases). V was clipped by 4 bases and J by 0 bases, with 15 bases between them. CDR3 length: 16 amino acids. Germline V gene lookup returns CDR1 SGHNT and CDR2 YYREEE (reference sequence). The CDR3 DNA follows: TGTGCCAGCAGCAACCCCCGGGGAGTTAGCACAGATACGCAGTATTTT. The encoded protein is CASSNPRGVSTDTQYF.

The chain employs TRBV11-3 and TRBJ2-5; tentative D call: TRBD1 (5 bases). V was clipped by 11 bases and J by 5 bases, with 15 bases between them. The CDR3 loop spans 12 amino acids. Germline assignment: CDR1 SGHNT and CDR2 YENEEA. CDR3: CASGEGDETQYF. CDR3 coding DNA: TGTGCCTCCGGAGAAGGGGATGAGACCCAGTACTTC. The complete variable domain, with remaining parts taken from reference TRBV11-3 and TRBJ2-5, reads EAGVVQSPRYKIIEKKQPVAFWCNPISGHNTLYWYLQNLGQGPELLIRYENEEAVDDSQLPKDRFSAERLKGVDSTLKIQPAELGDSAVYLCASGEGDETQYFGPGTRLLVL.

The chain uses TRBV11-2 and TRBJ2-1; weak D call: TRBD1 (6 bases). This CDR3 region has 16 residues. The V end was cut by 4 bases, the J end by 4 bases, with 17 bases between. Germline CDR1 SGHAT, CDR2 FQNNGV. The CDR3 sequence: CASSSPADRHYNEQFF. The CDR3 nucleotides are TGTGCCAGCAGCTCCCCCGCGGACAGACATTACAATGAGCAGTTCTTC.

J is TRBJ2-7 and V is TRBV19; TRBD1 matches at 7 bases. The CDR3 has 15 residues. Germline CDR1 reads LNHDA; CDR2 reads SQIVND (reference sequence). Losses at the gene ends were 1 base for V and 3 bases for J; bases not matched to a gene: 6. CDR3 DNA: TGTGCCAGTAGTATAGGGACAGGTCCCTTCTACGAGCAGTACTTC. Amino acids: CASSIGTGPFYEQYF.

This clone was seen more than once but under ten times. The chain has TRBV7-3 and TRBJ1-1, with D uncertain. The CDR3 runs 13 residues. Germline assignment: CDR1 SGHTA and CDR2 FQGTGA. The V gene lost 4 bases and the J gene lost 7 bases, with 13 bases spanning the gap. Written as DNA, the CDR3 is TGTGCCAGCAGCTCCGACGGGAACGGTGAAGCTTTCTTT. Translation: CASSSDGNGEAFF. The full variable domain, completed using reference TRBV7-3 and TRBJ1-1, is GAGVSQTPSNKVTEKGKYVELRCDPISGHTALYWYRQSLGQGPEFLIYFQGTGAADDSGLPNDRFFAVRPEGSVSTLKIQRTERGDSAVYLCASSSDGNGEAFFGQGTRLTVV.

Note on this clone: This CDR3 is also generated by other DNA sequences in the sample. The rearrangement links TRBV11-2 to TRBJ2-7, with 11 bases aligning to TRBD2. The CDR3 totals 15 residues. Per germline, CDR1 SGHAT and CDR2 FQNNGV. Unmatched junction bases numbered 1, after V lost 2 bases and J lost 1 base. The CDR3 spells CASSLLAGGSYEQYF. The CDR3, as DNA: TGTGCCAGCAGCTTACTAGCGGGAGGTTCCTACGAGCAGTACTTC.

The chain links TRBV11-2 to TRBJ1-2; 11 bases align to TRBD1. The V gene's germline CDR1 is SGHAT and CDR2 FQNNGV. The CDR3 totals 12 residues. V trimming: 9 bases; J trimming: 6 bases; junction bases outside the gene matches: 3. CDR3 amino acids: CASGGQGDGYTF. Written as DNA, the CDR3 is TGTGCCAGTGGGGGACAGGGGGATGGCTACACCTTC.